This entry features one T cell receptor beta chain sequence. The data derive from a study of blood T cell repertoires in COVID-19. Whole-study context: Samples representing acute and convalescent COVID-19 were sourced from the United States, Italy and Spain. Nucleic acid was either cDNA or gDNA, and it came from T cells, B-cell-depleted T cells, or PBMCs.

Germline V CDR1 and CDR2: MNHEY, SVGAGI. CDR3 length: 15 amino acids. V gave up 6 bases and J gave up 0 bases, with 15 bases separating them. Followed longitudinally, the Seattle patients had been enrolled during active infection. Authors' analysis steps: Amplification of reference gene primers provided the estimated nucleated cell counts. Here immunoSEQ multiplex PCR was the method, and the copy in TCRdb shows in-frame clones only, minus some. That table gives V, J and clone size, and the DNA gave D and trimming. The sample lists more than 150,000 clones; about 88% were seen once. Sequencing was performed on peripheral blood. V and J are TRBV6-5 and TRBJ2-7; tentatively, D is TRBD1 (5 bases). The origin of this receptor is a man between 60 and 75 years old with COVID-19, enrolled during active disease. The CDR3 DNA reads TGTGCCAGCAGCGAGTTACAGGTGAGCTCCTACGAGCAGTACTTC. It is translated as CASSELQVSSYEQYF.